This T cell receptor beta chain was identified during a study of blood T cell repertoires in COVID-19. In the authors' methods: The authors estimated nucleated cell counts from reference gene primer amplification. Only in-frame clones appear in the TCRdb table, and some are missing; sequencing was by immunoSEQ multiplex PCR. The V and J calls and clone size are taken from that table; D and trimming were inferred from the DNA. The sample lists under 110,000 clones, around 84% occurring once. This CDR3 is 15 amino acids long. Germline CDR1 reads SGHVS; CDR2 reads FNYEAQ. J was trimmed by 3 bases and V by 3 bases; bases with no gene match: 6.

The sequenced sample was peripheral blood. This receptor was taken from a woman aged 70 to 79 with active or convalescent COVID-19. The chain employs TRBV7-6 and TRBJ2-3; 7 bases fit TRBD1. In DNA, the CDR3 is TGTGCCAGCAGCTTGCAGACAGGGAAGACAGATACGCAGTATTTT. Residues: CASSLQTGKTDTQYF.